A single sample is the source of the 25 T cell receptor beta chains below, sequenced in a study of blood T cell repertoires in COVID-19 (dated by TCRdb to 2018 to 2021). The protocol used for the library was the immunoSEQ multiplex PCR assay. The clones in this table, taken by TCRdb from immuneACCESS, are in-frame only. Not every clone is retained; where verified, under half of the shortfall comes from an unresolved V gene, and the cause of the rest is unknown. The sample includes hundreds of thousands of clones, with 83% observed a single time. The top ten clonotypes cover roughly 8% of the sample. The material sequenced was peripheral blood. The receptors derive from a woman in her forties or fifties with acute or convalescent COVID-19.

The chain links TRBV12-2 to TRBJ1-5. TRBV12-2 represents a pseudogene. The CDR3 totals 18 residues. DNA of the CDR3: TGTGCAAGTCGCTTAGGGGGCTGGGAAGTTCGGCGGGGGCAGCCCCAGCATTTT. Amino acids: CASRLGGWEVRRGQPQHF.

The V call is TRBV4-2, the J call TRBJ1-6; 9 positions agree with TRBD1. The CDR3 loop spans 15 amino acids. The trim removed 0 bases at V and 7 bases at J, leaving 1 base unmatched. Germline-derived CDR1 and CDR2 are LGHNA and YNFKEQ. CDR3 in DNA: TGTGCCAGCAGCCAAGAGGACAGGGGCAATTCACCCCTCCACTTT. Its translation is CASSQEDRGNSPLHF.

The chain employs TRBV25-1 and TRBJ2-1; TRBD1 is a possible D gene (6 bases). Trimming shortened V by 6 bases and J by 8 bases, and 14 bases separated the two germline ends. Germline values: CDR1 MGHDK, CDR2 SYGVNS. The CDR3 has 13 residues. Here the CDR3 reads CASSRQDRDEQFF. The DNA for the CDR3 is TGTGCCAGCAGCCGACAGGACCGGGATGAGCAGTTCTTC.

The chain links TRBV29-1 to TRBJ1-2; the match to TRBD1 covers 9 bases. Germline V lookup: CDR1 SQVTM, CDR2 ANQGSEA. The CDR3 length is 14 residues. V lost 7 bases to trimming and J lost 3 bases; unmatched junction nucleotides: 9. DNA for the CDR3: TGCAGCGCCCCCGGGACAGGGCTGGACTATGGCTACACCTTC. It codes for CSAPGTGLDYGYTF.

This clone has a handful of counts. The rearrangement joins TRBV6-6 to TRBJ2-3; 7 bases fit TRBD2. The V gene's germline CDR1 is MNHNY and CDR2 SVGAGI (reference sequence). This CDR3 is 14 amino acids long. Germline trimming cut 5 bases from V and 2 bases from J; bases unmatched to any gene: 4. In nucleotides, the CDR3 is TGTGCCAGCAGTCGGACTAGATACACAGATACGCAGTATTTT. Its translation is CASSRTRYTDTQYF.

This clone has more than one count but fewer than ten. V and J are TRBV25-1 and TRBJ2-3, with 9 bases that match TRBD1. This CDR3 contains 15 residues. The germline gives CDR1 MGHDK, CDR2 SYGVNS. V trimming: 2 bases; J trimming: 5 bases; junction bases outside the gene matches: 5. CDR3 residues: CASSEGTGRGDTQYF. CDR3 bases: TGTGCCAGCAGTGAAGGGACAGGGAGAGGAGATACGCAGTATTTT.

This sequence joins TRBV5-5 and TRBJ2-3, with 16 bases that match TRBD2. The CDR3 consists of 18 residues. The V segment lost 2 bases and the J segment 4 bases; nucleotides outside the gene matches: 7. Germline values: CDR1 SGHKS, CDR2 YYEKEE (reference sequence). This CDR3 is CASSFGGLAGGGADTQYF. Written as DNA, the CDR3 is TGTGCCAGCAGCTTTGGGGGACTAGCGGGAGGGGGGGCAGATACGCAGTATTTT.

The chain is built from TRBV24-1 and TRBJ2-1; 13 positions agree with TRBD2. The CDR3 contains 16 residues. From germline, CDR1 is KGHDR and CDR2 SFDVKD. V shed 4 bases and J 7 bases; nucleotides not matched to a gene: 6. CDR3 sequence: CATSDTSGRARNEQFF. The CDR3 DNA reads as TGTGCCACCAGTGACACTAGCGGGAGGGCCAGGAATGAGCAGTTCTTC.

This chain connects TRBV3-1 (or the pseudogene TRBV3-2) to TRBJ2-7; 9 positions agree with TRBD1. J lost 6 bases, V lost 1 base, and 7 bases had no gene match. CDR1 and CDR2 from the germline V gene are LGHDT and YNNKEL (reference sequence). This CDR3 has 15 amino acids. CDR3 amino acids: CASSQGGTGSLEQYF. DNA of the CDR3: TGTGCCAGCAGCCAAGGGGGGACAGGGTCCCTCGAGCAGTACTTC.

V usage is TRBV5-1 and J usage is TRBJ1-1; 11 bases are shared with TRBD1. This CDR3 region has 16 residues. Looked up from germline, CDR1 is SGHRS and CDR2 is YFSETQ. V dropped 4 bases and J dropped 1; count of bases not matched to a gene: 6. DNA of the CDR3: TGCGCCAGCAGCGTTGTCGGACAGGGGGCGAACACTGAAGCTTTCTTT. Translation: CASSVVGQGANTEAFF.

V is TRBV2 and J is TRBJ1-2; the match to TRBD1 covers 10 bases. The CDR3 covers 15 residues. Germline V gives CDR1 SNHLY, CDR2 FYNNEI. V shed 5 bases and J 4 bases; nucleotides not matched to a gene: 7. The CDR3 nucleotides read TGTGCCAGCAGTAGGGACAGGGGTGGAGGCTATGGCTACACCTTC. It encodes CASSRDRGGGYGYTF.

This sequence joins TRBV3-1 (or the pseudogene TRBV3-2) and TRBJ2-1; 9 nucleotides match TRBD1. Unmatched junction bases numbered 5, after V lost 6 bases and J lost 2 bases. CDR3 length: 15 residues. Per the germline V gene, CDR1 is LGHDT and CDR2 is YNNKEL (reference sequence). The CDR3: CASRHDRGAYNEQFF. The DNA of the CDR3 is TGTGCCAGCAGACACGACAGGGGGGCCTACAATGAGCAGTTCTTC.

The V and J genes are TRBV10-3 and TRBJ2-7; no firm D call. Germline V lookup: CDR1 ENHRY, CDR2 SYGVKD. The CDR3 is 12 amino acids. V lost 3 bases to trimming and J lost 0 bases, with 3 bases between them. The DNA of the CDR3 is TGTGCCATCAGTGACCTCTCCTACGAGCAGTACTTC. This encodes CAISDLSYEQYF.

This clone showed up just a few times. The chain uses TRBV29-1 and TRBJ1-1, with D tentatively TRBD1 (6 bases). The CDR3 is made up of 12 amino acids. Germline V gene lookup returns CDR1 SQVTM and CDR2 ANQGSEA. V lost 7 bases, J lost 5 bases, and 14 bases lay in between. CDR3 DNA: TGCAGCGGGAAAGGGGGGGAAACTGAAGCTTTCTTT. This gives the protein CSGKGGETEAFF.

The chain couples TRBV3-1 (or the pseudogene TRBV3-2) to TRBJ1-3; D is undetermined. CDR3 size: 14 residues. Germline V gene lookup returns CDR1 LGHDT and CDR2 YNNKEL (reference sequence). V lost 5 bases, J lost 1 base, and 9 bases lay in between. The CDR3, as DNA: TGTGCCAGCAGCGAATCGGGATCTGGAAACACCATATATTTT. It codes for CASSESGSGNTIYF.

The chain recombines TRBV3-1 (or the pseudogene TRBV3-2) with TRBJ2-4; the match to TRBD2 covers 12 bases. This CDR3 is built from 17 residues. From germline, CDR1 is LGHDT and CDR2 YNNKEL (reference sequence). V trimming: 4 bases; J trimming: 0 bases; junction bases outside the gene matches: 4. CDR3 residues: CASSPTTSGRAKNIQYF. For the CDR3, the DNA is TGTGCCAGCAGCCCAACGACTAGCGGGAGAGCCAAAAACATTCAGTACTTC.

V is TRBV21-1 and J is TRBJ2-1; the DNA was not used to check the table's D call, TRBD2. TRBV21-1 is labeled a pseudogene. CDR3 length: 16 residues. This CDR3 reads CASLRSIAGALREQFF. In DNA, the CDR3 is TGTGCCAGCCTAAGAAGTATAGCGGGAGCCCTCCGTGAGCAGTTCTTC.

This chain joins TRBV28 and TRBJ1-5; tentatively, D is TRBD1 (6 bases). The germline V and J ends were trimmed by 0 bases and 5 bases, with 8 bases remaining between them. Germline lookup yields CDR1 MDHEN and CDR2 SYDVKM. The length of the CDR3 is 14 residues. CDR3 sequence reads: CASSLWDRDQPQHF. In DNA form, the CDR3 reads TGTGCCAGCAGTTTATGGGACAGAGATCAGCCCCAGCATTTT.

The chain is built from TRBV7-6 and TRBJ2-3, with a possible D match to TRBD1 (6 bases). The CDR3 totals 18 residues. Trimming removed 1 base at V and 6 bases at J, with 23 bases between. In germline, CDR1 is SGHVS, CDR2 FNYEAQ. CDR3 sequence reads: CASSLGTAVIQEEDTQYF. The CDR3 DNA reads as TGTGCCAGCAGCTTAGGGACAGCAGTCATTCAAGAGGAGGATACGCAGTATTTT.

The chain links TRBV2 to TRBJ2-1; 11 bases are shared with TRBD2. The CDR3 totals 15 residues. Germline CDR1 is SNHLY and CDR2 is FYNNEI. V trimming: 7 bases; J trimming: 4 bases; junction bases outside the gene matches: 6. The CDR3 DNA is TGTGCCAGCAAAATACTAGCGGGAGTATACAATGAGCAGTTCTTC. Translated, it gives CASKILAGVYNEQFF.

CDR3 amino acids: CASSPGTARYEQYF. The CDR3 bases are TGCGCCAGCAGCCCAGGGACAGCGAGGTACGAGCAGTACTTC. The V gene is TRBV4-1, the J gene TRBJ2-7, with 7 bases lining up with TRBD1. CDR1 and CDR2 (germline): MGHRA, YSYEKL. The trim removed 4 bases at V and 4 bases at J, leaving 7 bases unmatched. This CDR3 comprises 14 residues.

This clone was detected only once. The chain links TRBV4-1 to TRBJ2-2; TRBD2 agrees at 8 bases. Per germline, CDR1 MGHRA and CDR2 YSYEKL. The CDR3 length is 18 residues. Germline trimming cut 0 bases from V and 4 bases from J; bases unmatched to any gene: 10. The CDR3 nucleotides read TGCGCCAGCAGCCAAGATGCTGGGGTAGCGGGACCCACCGGGGAGCTGTTTTTT. It yields the protein CASSQDAGVAGPTGELFF.

The chain joins TRBV28 to TRBJ1-1, with 7 bases identical to TRBD1. The CDR3 has 16 residues. With 5 bases clipped from V and 1 base from J, the junction kept 10 bases outside the gene matches. Germline V gives CDR1 MDHEN, CDR2 SYDVKM. CDR3 loop: CASSDGQATWNTEAFF. CDR3 DNA sequence: TGTGCCAGCAGTGACGGACAGGCTACCTGGAACACTGAAGCTTTCTTT. The variable domain in full, with the rest retrieved from reference TRBV28 and TRBJ1-1, is DVKVTQSSRYLVKRTGEKVFLECVQDMDHENMFWYRQDPGLGLRLIYFSYDVKMKEKGDIPEGYSVSREKKERFSLILESASTNQTSMYLCASSDGQATWNTEAFFGQGTRLTVV.

This clone showed up just a few times. The rearrangement uses TRBV12-5 and TRBJ2-7; 7 bases are shared with TRBD2. The CDR3 totals 14 residues. V lost 2 bases and J lost 2; bases outside the gene matches: 3. The germline CDR1 and CDR2 sequences are LGHNT and FRNRAP. CDR3 sequence (DNA): TGTGCTAGTGGTTTGATGGGGGGGACCTACGAGCAGTACTTC. Translated, it gives CASGLMGGTYEQYF. The full variable domain, with the rest looked up from reference TRBV12-5 and TRBJ2-7, is DARVTQTPRHKVTEMGQEVTMRCQPILGHNTVFWYRQTMMQGLELLAYFRNRAPLDDSGMPKDRFSAEMPDATLATLKIQPSEPRDSAVYFCASGLMGGTYEQYFGPGTRLTVT.

The chain has TRBV10-3 and TRBJ2-3; 7 bases agree with TRBD2. This CDR3 comprises 18 residues. Germline loops: CDR1 ENHRY, CDR2 SYGVKD. The junction had 11 bases not matched to a gene; V was cut back by 0 bases and J by 2 bases. As DNA, the CDR3 is TGTGCCATCAGTGAGTCGATATTCCTAGCGGAAAACACAGATACGCAGTATTTT. This sequence encodes CAISESIFLAENTDTQYF.